The text below deals with one T cell receptor (beta chain). The antigen is unknown. The data were taken from a study of T-cell reconstitution after alpha-beta-depleted transplantation in children. Preparing the TCRbeta library involved the use of unique molecular identifiers. TCRdb redid the calling of the PCR reads with MiXCR, one entry per CDR3 protein. Of fewer than 550,000 distinct CDR3 sequences listed, about 17% are singletons. Trimming stripped 0 bases from V and 2 bases from J, with 6 bases between. The CDR3 runs 14 residues. The germline V gene has CDR1 SGDLS and CDR2 YYNGEE. Study-wide results and limits: At the one-year point after transplant, T-cell counts and TCRbeta diversity were found to come mostly from T cells that had been newly produced.

The material was PBMCs, mostly from graft donor cells, obtained 360 days after TCRalphabeta/CD19-depleted stem cell transplant. This TCR was sampled from a boy in the first two years of life who had a stem cell transplant for Wiskott-Aldrich syndrome, so the T cells may come from the graft donor. The V call is TRBV9, the J call TRBJ1-5, with D unclear. The CDR3 sequence is CASSVDWGNQPQHF. CDR3 sequence (DNA): TGTGCCAGCAGCGTAGATTGGGGCAATCAGCCCCAGCATTTT.